This TCR beta chain was recorded in a study of shared clonotypes between healthy human individuals. Study results and caveats: Among donors, sharing of clonotypes was expected to be affected by sequencing depth. The sharing of roughly 5% of naive CD4 clonotypes was seen across several donors.

Remarks on this clone: Its antigen is not known.

Germline CDR1 and CDR2: LNHDA and SQIVND (reference sequence). CDR3 length: 14 residues. The ends were cut back, 7 bases at V and 6 bases at J, with 18 bases in the middle. Naive CD8 isolation took CD45RO-negative cells positively selected for CCR7 and excluded terminally differentiated effector memory CD45RA+ cells. Healthy HIV-negative adults with no recent acute infections or vaccinations were recruited as donors. Genomic DNA of every subset was divided equally among multiple immunoSEQ plates. Profiling relied on immunoSEQ multiplex PCR, and the TCRdb table lists in-frame clones only, not all of them. The sample consists of hundreds of thousands of clones, about 95% of them appearing once.

The receptor was derived from a woman aged 25 to 39 in good health. Sequenced input: naive CD8+ T cells sorted from blood. The chain carries TRBV19 and TRBJ1-1, with D possibly TRBD1 on 6 matching bases. The CDR3 DNA reads as TGTGCCAGTATCTCCTTCCAGGGGAGGGCTGAAGCTTTCTTT. This codes for CASISFQGRAEAFF.